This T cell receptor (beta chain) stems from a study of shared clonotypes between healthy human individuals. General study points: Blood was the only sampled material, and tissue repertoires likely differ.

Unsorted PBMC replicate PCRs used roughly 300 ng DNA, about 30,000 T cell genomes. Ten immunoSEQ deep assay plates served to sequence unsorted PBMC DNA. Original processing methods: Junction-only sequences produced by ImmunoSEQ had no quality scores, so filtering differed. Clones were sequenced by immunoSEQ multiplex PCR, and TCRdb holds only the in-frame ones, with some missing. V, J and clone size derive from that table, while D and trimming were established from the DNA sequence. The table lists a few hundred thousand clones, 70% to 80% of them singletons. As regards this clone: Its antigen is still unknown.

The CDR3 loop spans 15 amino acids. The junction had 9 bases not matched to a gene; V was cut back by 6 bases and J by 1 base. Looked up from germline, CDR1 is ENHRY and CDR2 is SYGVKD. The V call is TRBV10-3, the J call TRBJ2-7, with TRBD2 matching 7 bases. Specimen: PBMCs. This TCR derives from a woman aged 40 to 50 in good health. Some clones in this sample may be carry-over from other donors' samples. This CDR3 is CAIREGPAGSYEQYF. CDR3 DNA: TGTGCCATCAGGGAAGGACCAGCGGGATCCTACGAGCAGTACTTC.